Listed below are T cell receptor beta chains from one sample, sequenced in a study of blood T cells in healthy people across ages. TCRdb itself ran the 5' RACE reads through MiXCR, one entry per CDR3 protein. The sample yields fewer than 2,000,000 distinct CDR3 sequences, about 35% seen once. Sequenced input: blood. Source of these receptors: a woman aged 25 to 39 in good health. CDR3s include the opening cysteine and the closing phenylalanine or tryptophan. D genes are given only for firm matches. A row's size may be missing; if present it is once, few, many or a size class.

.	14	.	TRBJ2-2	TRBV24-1	TGTGCCACCAGTCAGGGGCGACACACCGGGGAGCTGTTTTTT	CATSQGRHTGELFF
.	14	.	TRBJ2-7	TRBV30	TGTGCCTGCGGTTCGGGGCGCCCCTCCTACGAGCAGTACTTC	CACGSGRPSYEQYF
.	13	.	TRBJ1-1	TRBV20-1	TGCAGTGCCTCGGAACCTAGGGACACTGAAGCTTTCTTT	CSASEPRDTEAFF
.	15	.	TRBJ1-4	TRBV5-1	TGCGCCAGCAGGTTGGAGGGGAGTGGTAATGAAAAACTGTTTTTT	CASRLEGSGNEKLFF
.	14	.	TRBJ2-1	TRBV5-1	TGCGTCAGCAGCACCGCCCTTTCCTACAATGAGCAGTTCTTC	CVSSTALSYNEQFF
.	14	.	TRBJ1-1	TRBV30	TGTGCCTGGAGACGCGGGCAGGGAAACACTGAAGCTTTCTTT	CAWRRGQGNTEAFF
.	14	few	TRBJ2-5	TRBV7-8	TGTGCCAGCAACCCTTGGCAGGGGAAAGAGACCCAGTACTTC	CASNPWQGKETQYF
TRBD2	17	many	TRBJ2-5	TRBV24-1	TGTGCCACCAGTGATTTGAGGCGAGCGGGGGGGCGAGAGACCCAGTACTTC	CATSDLRRAGGRETQYF
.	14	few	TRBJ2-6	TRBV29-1	TGCAGCGCCTCGAAGGGCTCCGGGGCCAACGTCCTGACTTTC	CSASKGSGANVLTF
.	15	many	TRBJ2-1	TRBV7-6	TGTGCCAGCAGCTTAGCTAGCGGCCTATACAATGAGCAGTTCTTC	CASSLASGLYNEQFF
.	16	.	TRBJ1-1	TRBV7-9	TGTGCCAGCGGCTTAGGGGCATCCCGAAGGAACACTGAAGCTTTCTTT	CASGLGASRRNTEAFF
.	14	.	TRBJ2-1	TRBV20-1	TGCAGTGCTAGAGTAGCGGCTAGAGACAATGGGCAGTTCTTC	CSARVAARDNGQFF
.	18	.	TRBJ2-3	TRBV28	TGTGCCAGCAGTTCATCCATCCCCAGGGGTGTGATTCCAGATACGCAGTATTTT	CASSSSIPRGVIPDTQYF
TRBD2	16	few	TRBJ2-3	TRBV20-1	TGCAGTGCTAGCCCCTTGACTAGCGGGGGCACAGATACGCAGTATTTT	CSASPLTSGGTDTQYF
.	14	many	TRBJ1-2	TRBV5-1	TGCGCCAGCAGCTTGGGGGCTGCGAACTATGGCTACACCTTC	CASSLGAANYGYTF
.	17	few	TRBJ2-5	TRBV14	TGTGCCAGCAGCCAAGATCGGGTGCGAGAGGTGCAAGAGACCCAGTACTTC	CASSQDRVREVQETQYF
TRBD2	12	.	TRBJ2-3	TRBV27	TGTGCCAGCATCACGGGCTCGGGGGGGCAGTATTTT	CASITGSGGQYF
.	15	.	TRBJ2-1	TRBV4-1	TGCGCCAGCAGCCTTCAACAGGAGAGGGGGAATGAGCAGTTCTTC	CASSLQQERGNEQFF
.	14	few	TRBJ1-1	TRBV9	TGTGCCAGCAGCGTACACATTTTTGACACTGAAGCTTTCTTT	CASSVHIFDTEAFF
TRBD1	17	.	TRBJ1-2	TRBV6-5	TGTGCCAGCAGTTACTCGCACAGGGGGAAAGTTTACTATGGCTACACCTTC	CASSYSHRGKVYYGYTF
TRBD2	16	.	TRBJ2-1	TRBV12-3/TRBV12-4	TGTGCCAGCAGTTTATATGGACTAGCGGTTTACAATGGGCAGTTCTTC	CASSLYGLAVYNGQFF
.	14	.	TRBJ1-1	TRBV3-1	TGTGCCAGCAGCCCCATCGGAGCTAACACTGAAGCTTTCTTT	CASSPIGANTEAFF
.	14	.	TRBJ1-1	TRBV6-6	TGTGCCAGCAGCAACAGGGAGACCTTCACTGAAGCTTTCTTT	CASSNRETFTEAFF